This T cell receptor beta chain was sequenced for a study of cytomegalovirus exposure and HLA in healthy donors. 60 Vbeta and 13 Jbeta primers were used in PCR. Measured with immunoSEQ multiplex PCR; TCRdb has only the in-frame clones, and not every one. Among more than 95,000 clones listed, under 65% were seen once. The CDR3 is 15 amino acids. Trimming at V came to 5 bases and at J to 7 bases, leaving 11 bases not matched to a gene. The germline V gene encodes CDR1 LNHDA and CDR2 SQIVND (reference sequence). The sample comprised PBMCs. This receptor was obtained from a man aged 55-75 years in good health and CMV-seronegative. The rearrangement joins TRBV19 to TRBJ2-1; 7 bases are a match to TRBD2. CDR3: CASSARLARVNEQFF. DNA of the CDR3: TGTGCCAGTAGTGCGAGACTAGCTAGAGTGAATGAGCAGTTCTTC.